This T cell receptor beta chain comes out of a study of shared clonotypes between healthy human individuals. Study summary: Sampling drew on donors who were a couple of women and a few men aged 18 to 49.

From germline, CDR1 is SGHTA and CDR2 FQGTGA. The ends lost 4 bases at V and 8 bases at J; junction bases unmatched: 9. The CDR3 is 16 residues long. 300 ng DNA, some 30,000 T cell genomes, went into unsorted PBMC replicate PCRs. Per the authors' pipeline: ImmunoSEQ sequences covered only the junction and lacked quality scores; filtering therefore differed. Only in-frame clones appear in the TCRdb table, and some are missing; sequencing was by immunoSEQ multiplex PCR. Clone size and V and J calls were adopted from that table, with D and trimming inferred from the DNA. Among some 480,000 clones listed, roughly 78% were seen once. Within Nashville, Tennessee resided all donors, each a Caucasian adult.

Material for sequencing was PBMCs. The TCR sequence derives from a woman aged 35 to 49 in good health. Some clones in this sample may be carry-over from other donors' samples. V and J are TRBV7-3 and TRBJ2-1; 12 nucleotides line up with TRBD2. The CDR3 region has the DNA TGTGCCAGCAGCTCTCCTCTAGCGGGAGGGCTGGATGAGCAGTTCTTC. Translated: CASSSPLAGGLDEQFF.